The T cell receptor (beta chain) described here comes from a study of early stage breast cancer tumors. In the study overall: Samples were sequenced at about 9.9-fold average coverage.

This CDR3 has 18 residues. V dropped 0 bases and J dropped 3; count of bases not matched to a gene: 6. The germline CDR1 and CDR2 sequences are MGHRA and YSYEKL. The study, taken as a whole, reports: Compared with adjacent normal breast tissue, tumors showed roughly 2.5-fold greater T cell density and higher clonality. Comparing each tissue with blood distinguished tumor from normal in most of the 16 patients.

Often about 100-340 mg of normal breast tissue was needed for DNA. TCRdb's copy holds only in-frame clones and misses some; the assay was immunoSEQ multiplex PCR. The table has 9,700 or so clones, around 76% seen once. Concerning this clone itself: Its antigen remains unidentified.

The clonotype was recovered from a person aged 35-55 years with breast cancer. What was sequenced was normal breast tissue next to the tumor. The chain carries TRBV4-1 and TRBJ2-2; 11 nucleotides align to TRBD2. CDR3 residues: CASSQESLAGGYTGELFF. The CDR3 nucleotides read TGCGCCAGCAGCCAAGAATCCCTAGCGGGAGGATACACCGGGGAGCTGTTTTTT.